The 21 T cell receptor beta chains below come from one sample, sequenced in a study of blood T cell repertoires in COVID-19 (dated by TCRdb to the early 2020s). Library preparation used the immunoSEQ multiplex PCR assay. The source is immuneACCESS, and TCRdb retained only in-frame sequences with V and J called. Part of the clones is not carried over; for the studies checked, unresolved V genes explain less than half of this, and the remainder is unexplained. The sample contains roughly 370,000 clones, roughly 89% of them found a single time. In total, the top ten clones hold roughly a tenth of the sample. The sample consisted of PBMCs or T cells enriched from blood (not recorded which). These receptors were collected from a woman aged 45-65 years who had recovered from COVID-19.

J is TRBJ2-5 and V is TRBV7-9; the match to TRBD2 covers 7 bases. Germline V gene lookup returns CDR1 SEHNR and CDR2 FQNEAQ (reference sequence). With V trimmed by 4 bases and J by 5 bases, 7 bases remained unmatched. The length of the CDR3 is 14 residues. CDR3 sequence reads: CASSWGGPYETQYF. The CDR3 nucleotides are TGTGCCAGCAGCTGGGGGGGTCCGTACGAGACCCAGTACTTC.

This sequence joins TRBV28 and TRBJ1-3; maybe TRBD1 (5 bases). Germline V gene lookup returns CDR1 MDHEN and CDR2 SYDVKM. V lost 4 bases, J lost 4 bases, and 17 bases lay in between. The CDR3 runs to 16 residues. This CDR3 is CASSSLGGVEGNTIYF. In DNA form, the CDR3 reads TGTGCCAGCAGTTCACTGGGGGGGGTGGAAGGAAACACCATATATTTT.

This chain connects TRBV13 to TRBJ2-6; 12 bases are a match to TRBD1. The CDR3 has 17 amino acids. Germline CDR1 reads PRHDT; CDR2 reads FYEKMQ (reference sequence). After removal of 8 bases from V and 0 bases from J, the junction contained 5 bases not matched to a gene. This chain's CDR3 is CASRGQGAFSGANVLTF. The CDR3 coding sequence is TGTGCCAGCCGGGGACAGGGGGCCTTCTCTGGGGCCAACGTCCTGACTTTC.

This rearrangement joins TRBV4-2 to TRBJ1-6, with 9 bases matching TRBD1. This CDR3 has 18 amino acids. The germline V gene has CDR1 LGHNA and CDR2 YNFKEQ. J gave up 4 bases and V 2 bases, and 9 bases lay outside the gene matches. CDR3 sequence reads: CASSQRGTDRGYNSPLHF. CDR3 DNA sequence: TGTGCCAGCAGCCAAAGAGGGACAGACAGGGGGTATAATTCACCCCTCCACTTT.

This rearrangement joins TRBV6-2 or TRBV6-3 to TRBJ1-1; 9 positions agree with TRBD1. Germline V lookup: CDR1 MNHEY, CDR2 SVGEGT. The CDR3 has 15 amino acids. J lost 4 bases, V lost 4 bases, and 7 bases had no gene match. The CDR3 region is CASSSQGAGSTEAFF. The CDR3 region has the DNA TGTGCCAGCAGTTCACAGGGGGCCGGGAGCACTGAAGCTTTCTTT.

The CDR3 is CASSIRDSGGGEQFF. The CDR3 coding sequence is TGTGCCAGCAGCATTCGAGATAGCGGGGGGGGTGAGCAGTTCTTC. The rearrangement links TRBV6-2 or TRBV6-3 to TRBJ2-1, with 11 bases lining up with TRBD2. This CDR3 spans 15 amino acids. The germline CDR1 and CDR2 sequences are MNHEY and SVGEGT. V gave up 6 bases and J gave up 9 bases; unmatched junction bases: 10.

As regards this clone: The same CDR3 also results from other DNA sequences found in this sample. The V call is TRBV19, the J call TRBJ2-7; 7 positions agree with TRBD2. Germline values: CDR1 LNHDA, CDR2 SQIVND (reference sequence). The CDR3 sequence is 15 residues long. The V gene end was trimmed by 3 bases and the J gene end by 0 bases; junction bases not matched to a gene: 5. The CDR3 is CASSIISGGSYEQYF. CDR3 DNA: TGTGCCAGTAGTATTATTTCGGGGGGCTCCTACGAGCAGTACTTC.

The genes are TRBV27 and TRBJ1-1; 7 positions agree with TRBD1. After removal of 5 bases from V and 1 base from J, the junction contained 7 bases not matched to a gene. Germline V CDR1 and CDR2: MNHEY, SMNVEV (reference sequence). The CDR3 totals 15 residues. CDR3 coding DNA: TGTGCCAGCAGTCCGAGACAGGGTGCGAACACTGAAGCTTTCTTT. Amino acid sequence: CASSPRQGANTEAFF.

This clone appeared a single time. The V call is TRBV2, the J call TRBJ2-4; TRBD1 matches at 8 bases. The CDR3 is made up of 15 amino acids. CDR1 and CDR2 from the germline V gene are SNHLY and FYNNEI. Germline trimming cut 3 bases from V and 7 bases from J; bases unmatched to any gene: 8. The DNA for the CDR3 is TGTGCCAGCAGTGAGGGACAGGTCGAGGGTAACATTCAGTACTTC. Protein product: CASSEGQVEGNIQYF. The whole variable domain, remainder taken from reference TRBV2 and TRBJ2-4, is EPEVTQTPSHQVTQMGQEVILRCVPISNHLYFYWYRQILGQKVEFLVSFYNNEISEKSEIFDDQFSVERPDGSNFTLKIRSTKLEDSAMYFCASSEGQVEGNIQYFGAGTRLSVL.

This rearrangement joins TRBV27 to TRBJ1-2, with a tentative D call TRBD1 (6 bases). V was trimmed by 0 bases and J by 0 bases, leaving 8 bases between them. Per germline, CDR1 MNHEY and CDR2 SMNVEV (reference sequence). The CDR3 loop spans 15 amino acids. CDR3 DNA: TGTGCCAGCAGTTTATCAAAGGGGGCTAACTATGGCTACACCTTC. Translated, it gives CASSLSKGANYGYTF.

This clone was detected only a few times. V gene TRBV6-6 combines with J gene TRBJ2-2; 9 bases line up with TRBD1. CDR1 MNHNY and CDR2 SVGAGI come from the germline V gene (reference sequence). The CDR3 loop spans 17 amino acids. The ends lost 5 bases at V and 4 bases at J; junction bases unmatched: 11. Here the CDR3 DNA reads TGTGCCAGCAGTCCCGACCGGACAGGGGCGGTCACCGGGGAGCTGTTTTTT. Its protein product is CASSPDRTGAVTGELFF.

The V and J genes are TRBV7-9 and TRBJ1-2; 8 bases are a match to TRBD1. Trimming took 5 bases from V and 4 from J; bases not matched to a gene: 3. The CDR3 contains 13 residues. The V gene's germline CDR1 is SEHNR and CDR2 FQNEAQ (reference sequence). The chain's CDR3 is CASSGTGGYGYTF. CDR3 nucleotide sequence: TGTGCCAGCAGCGGGACAGGAGGCTATGGCTACACCTTC.

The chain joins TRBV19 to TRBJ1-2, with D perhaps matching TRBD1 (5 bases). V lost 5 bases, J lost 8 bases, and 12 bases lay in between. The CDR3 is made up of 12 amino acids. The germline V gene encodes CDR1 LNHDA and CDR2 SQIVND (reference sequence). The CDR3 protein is CASSPGGSGYTF. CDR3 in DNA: TGTGCCAGTAGTCCTGGGGGGTCGGGCTACACCTTC.

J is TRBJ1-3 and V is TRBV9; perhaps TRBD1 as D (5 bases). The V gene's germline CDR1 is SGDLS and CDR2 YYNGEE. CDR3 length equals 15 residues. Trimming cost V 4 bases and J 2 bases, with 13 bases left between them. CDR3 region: CASSKHRGAGNTIYF. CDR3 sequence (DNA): TGTGCCAGCAGCAAACACCGGGGGGCTGGAAACACCATATATTTT.

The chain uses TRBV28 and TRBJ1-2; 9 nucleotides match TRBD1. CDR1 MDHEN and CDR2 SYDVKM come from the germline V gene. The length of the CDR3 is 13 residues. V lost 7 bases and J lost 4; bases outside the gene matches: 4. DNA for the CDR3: TGTGCCAGCACCCCGGACAGGGGCTATGGCTACACCTTC. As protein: CASTPDRGYGYTF.

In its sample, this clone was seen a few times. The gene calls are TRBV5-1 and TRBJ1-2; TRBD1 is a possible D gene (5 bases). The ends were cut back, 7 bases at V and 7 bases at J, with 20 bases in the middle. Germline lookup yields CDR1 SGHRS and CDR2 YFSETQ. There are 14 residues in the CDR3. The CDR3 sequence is CASFQPGMTSGYTF. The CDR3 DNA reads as TGCGCCAGCTTCCAACCAGGGATGACGTCTGGCTACACCTTC.

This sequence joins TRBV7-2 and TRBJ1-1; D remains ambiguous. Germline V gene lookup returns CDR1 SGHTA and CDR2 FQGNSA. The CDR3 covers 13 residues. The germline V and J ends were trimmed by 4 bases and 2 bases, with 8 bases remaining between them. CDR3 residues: CASSYSVNTEAFF. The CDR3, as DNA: TGTGCCAGCAGCTACAGTGTAAACACTGAAGCTTTCTTT.

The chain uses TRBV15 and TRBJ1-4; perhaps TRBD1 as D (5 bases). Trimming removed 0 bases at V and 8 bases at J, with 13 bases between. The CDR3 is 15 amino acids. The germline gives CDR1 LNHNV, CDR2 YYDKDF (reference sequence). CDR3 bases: TGTGCCACCAGCAGAGATAGCTCGGGGGAGGAAAAACTGTTTTTT. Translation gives CATSRDSSGEEKLFF.

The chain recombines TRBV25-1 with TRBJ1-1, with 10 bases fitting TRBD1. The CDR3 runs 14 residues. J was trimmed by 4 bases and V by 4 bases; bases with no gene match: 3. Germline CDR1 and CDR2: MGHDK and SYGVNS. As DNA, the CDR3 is TGTGCCAGCAGTGCTGGACAGGGGGGCACTGAAGCTTTCTTT. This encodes CASSAGQGGTEAFF.

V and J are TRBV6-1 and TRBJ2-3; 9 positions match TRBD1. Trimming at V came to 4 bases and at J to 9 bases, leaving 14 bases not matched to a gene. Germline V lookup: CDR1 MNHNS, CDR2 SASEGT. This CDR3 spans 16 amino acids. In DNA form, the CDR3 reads TGTGCCAGCAGTGCGGCGGGACAGGGACCTCGTTGGACGCAGTATTTT. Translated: CASSAAGQGPRWTQYF.

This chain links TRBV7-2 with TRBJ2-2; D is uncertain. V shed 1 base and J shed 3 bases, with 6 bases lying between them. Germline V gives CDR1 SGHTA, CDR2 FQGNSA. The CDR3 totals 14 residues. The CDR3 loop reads CASSLDSYTGELFF. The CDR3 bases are TGTGCCAGCAGCTTAGACAGCTACACCGGGGAGCTGTTTTTT. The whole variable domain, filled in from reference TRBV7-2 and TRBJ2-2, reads GAGVSQSPSNKVTEKGKDVELRCDPISGHTALYWYRQSLGQGLEFLIYFQGNSAPDKSGLPSDRFSAERTGGSVSTLTIQRTQQEDSAVYLCASSLDSYTGELFFGEGSRLTVL.